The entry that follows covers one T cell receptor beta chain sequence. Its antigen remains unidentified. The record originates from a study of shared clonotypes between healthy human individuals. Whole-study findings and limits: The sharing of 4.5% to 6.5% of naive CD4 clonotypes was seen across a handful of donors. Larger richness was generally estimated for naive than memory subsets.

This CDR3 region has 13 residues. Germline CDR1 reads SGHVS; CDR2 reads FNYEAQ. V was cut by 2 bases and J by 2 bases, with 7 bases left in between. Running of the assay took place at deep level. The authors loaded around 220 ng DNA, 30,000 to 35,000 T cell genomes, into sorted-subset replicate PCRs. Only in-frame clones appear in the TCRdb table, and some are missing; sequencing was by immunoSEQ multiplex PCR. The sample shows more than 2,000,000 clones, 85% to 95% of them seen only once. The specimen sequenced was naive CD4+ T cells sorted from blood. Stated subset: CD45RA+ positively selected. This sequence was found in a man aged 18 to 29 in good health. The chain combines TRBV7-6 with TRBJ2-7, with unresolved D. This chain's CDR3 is CASSLTVTYEQYF. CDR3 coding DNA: TGTGCCAGCAGCTTAACGGTCACCTACGAGCAGTACTTC.